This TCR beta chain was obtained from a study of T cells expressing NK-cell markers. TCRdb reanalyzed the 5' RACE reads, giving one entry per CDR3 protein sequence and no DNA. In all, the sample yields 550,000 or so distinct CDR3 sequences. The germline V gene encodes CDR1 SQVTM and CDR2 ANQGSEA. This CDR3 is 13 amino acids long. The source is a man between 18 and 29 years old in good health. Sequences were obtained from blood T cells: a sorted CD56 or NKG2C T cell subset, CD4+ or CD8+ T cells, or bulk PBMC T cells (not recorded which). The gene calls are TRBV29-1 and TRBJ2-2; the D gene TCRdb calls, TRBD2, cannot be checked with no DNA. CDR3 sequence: CSVPGLNTGELFF.